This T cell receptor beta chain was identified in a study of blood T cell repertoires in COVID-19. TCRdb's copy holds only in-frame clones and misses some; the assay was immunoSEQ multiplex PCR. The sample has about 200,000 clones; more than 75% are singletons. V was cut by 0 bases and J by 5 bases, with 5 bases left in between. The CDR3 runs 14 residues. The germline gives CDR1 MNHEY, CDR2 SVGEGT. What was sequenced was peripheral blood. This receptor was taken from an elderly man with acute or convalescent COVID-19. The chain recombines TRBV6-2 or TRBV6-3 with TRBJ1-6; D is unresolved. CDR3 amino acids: CASSYSDNNSPLHF. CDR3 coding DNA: TGTGCCAGCAGTTACTCCGACAATAATTCACCCCTCCACTTT.